A single sample is the source of the 14 T cell receptor beta chains below, sequenced in a study of blood T cells in healthy people across ages. Primers used in a second PCR of about 7 to 12 cycles were a sample-barcoded 5' primer and a J-beta primer mix. TCRdb analysed the 5' RACE reads with MiXCR anew, one entry per CDR3 protein. The sample has 450,000 to 700,000 distinct CDR3 sequences, approximately 30% seen once; the top ten hold approximately 17%. Specimen: blood. The receptors shown here come from a woman aged 70-85 years in good health.

The chain links TRBV27 to TRBJ2-6; D unresolved. The V gene lost 3 bases and the J gene lost 0 bases, with 6 bases spanning the gap. The germline V gene encodes CDR1 MNHEY and CDR2 SMNVEV (reference sequence). The length of the CDR3 is 15 residues. DNA of the CDR3: TGTGCCAGCAGTTTTATAAGCTCTGGGGCCAACGTCCTGACTTTC. Translating it yields CASSFISSGANVLTF.

This clonotype was seen a few times. V is TRBV4-2 and J is TRBJ1-1; D remains unclear. V lost 0 bases to trimming and J lost 4 bases, with 15 bases between them. Germline V gene sequence: CDR1 LGHNA, CDR2 YNFKEQ. This CDR3 comprises 16 residues. The CDR3 here is CASSQDRQRYRTEAFF. The CDR3 bases are TGTGCCAGCAGCCAAGATCGTCAGAGGTACCGCACTGAAGCTTTCTTT.

The rearrangement links TRBV20-1 to TRBJ2-2, with a weak D call TRBD1 (6 bases). The CDR3 totals 14 residues. Germline V CDR1 and CDR2: DFQATT, SNEGSKA (reference sequence). V lost 6 bases and J lost 6, with 17 bases in between. This CDR3 is CSAPLQGSAGELFF. The CDR3 coding sequence is TGCAGTGCACCCTTACAGGGTTCGGCCGGGGAGCTGTTTTTT.

The chain employs TRBV29-1 and TRBJ1-2; tentatively, D is TRBD1 (5 bases). Germline CDR1 SQVTM, CDR2 ANQGSEA. This CDR3 has 12 amino acids. Trimming took off 7 bases at V and 8 bases at J, with 17 bases between the two ends. For the CDR3, the DNA is TGCAGCGCCGGGGGATTAGAGGTCGGCTACACCTTC. Its protein is CSAGGLEVGYTF.

V gene TRBV2 combines with J gene TRBJ2-5; no definite D call. The J call may be wrong; the DNA end is better matched by TRBJ2-1. This CDR3 is built from 13 residues. Germline V gives CDR1 SNHLY, CDR2 FYNNEI. The chain's CDR3 is CASLSYPGNEQFF. In DNA form, the CDR3 reads TGTGCCAGCCTTAGCTACCCGGGCAATGAGCAGTTCTTC.

V gene TRBV12-3 or TRBV12-4 combines with J gene TRBJ1-2, with D possibly matching TRBD1 (5 bases). The CDR3 consists of 14 residues. V was cut by 3 bases and J by 5 bases, with 13 bases left in between. Written as DNA, the CDR3 is TGTGCCAGCAGTTTCGGGGCGCGGGTGTATGGCTACACCTTC. Translated: CASSFGARVYGYTF.

V gene TRBV12-3 or TRBV12-4 combines with J gene TRBJ1-4; 10 nucleotides match TRBD1. The CDR3 contains 14 residues. The V and J ends lost 7 bases and 7 bases, in that order; junction bases with no gene match: 6. CDR3 nucleotides: TGTGCCAGCACCATGACAGGGGGCAGTGAAAAACTGTTTTTT. This encodes CASTMTGGSEKLFF.

Only one count was recorded for this clonotype. J is TRBJ2-3 and V is TRBV11-2; TRBD1 is a possible D gene (5 bases). Trimming pared 0 bases from V and 9 bases from J, leaving 7 bases between. This CDR3 comprises 12 residues. CDR1 SGHAT and CDR2 FQNNGV come from the germline V gene. The CDR3 sequence: CASSLDGATQYF. Here the CDR3 DNA reads TGTGCCAGCAGCTTAGATGGGGCCACGCAGTATTTT.

In its sample, this clonotype was seen a few times. The rearrangement uses TRBV29-1 and TRBJ2-7; D gene uncertain. CDR1 is SQVTM, CDR2 ANQGSEA, per germline. The CDR3 covers 10 residues. V was pared by 6 bases and J by 4 bases, with 7 bases between. The CDR3 DNA sequence: TGCAGCGTGCTATTTTACGAGCAGTACTTC. This codes for CSVLFYEQYF.

This clonotype was counted a few times. The chain couples TRBV5-1 to TRBJ2-1, with 9 bases lining up with TRBD2. V lost 6 bases, J lost 0 bases, and 10 bases stayed unmatched. From germline, CDR1 is SGHRS and CDR2 YFSETQ. The CDR3 loop spans 17 amino acids. In nucleotides, the CDR3 is TGCGCCAGCACGCGGACTAGCGCCTTTAGCTCCTACAATGAGCAGTTCTTC. Translated, it gives CASTRTSAFSSYNEQFF. The full variable domain, rest sourced from reference TRBV5-1 and TRBJ2-1, is KAGVTQTPRYLIKTRGQQVTLSCSPISGHRSVSWYQQTPGQGLQFLFEYFSETQRNKGNFPGRFSGRQFSNSRSEMNVSTLELGDSALYLCASTRTSAFSSYNEQFFGPGTRLTVL.

The rearrangement uses TRBV7-2 and TRBJ2-3; no clear D gene. CDR3 size: 15 residues. Germline V lookup: CDR1 SGHTA, CDR2 FQGNSA. With 5 bases removed from V and 1 base from J, the gap between germline ends came to 13 bases. The CDR3 loop reads CASSLNLDGTDTQYF. CDR3 nucleotides: TGTGCCAGCAGCCTCAACCTCGACGGCACAGATACGCAGTATTTT.

The V gene is TRBV6-2 or TRBV6-3, the J gene TRBJ2-6; D remains ambiguous. Germline values: CDR1 MNHEY, CDR2 SVGEGT. The CDR3 runs to 13 residues. V gave up 11 bases and J gave up 1 base, with 9 bases separating them. CDR3 nucleotide sequence: TGTGCCTGCCGAACTTCTGGGGCCAACGTCCTGACTTTC. Its translation is CACRTSGANVLTF.

There are a few counts of this clonotype. This chain uses TRBV10-3 with TRBJ2-5, with 9 bases lining up with TRBD2. This CDR3 contains 16 residues. Germline trimming cut 4 bases from V and 0 bases from J; bases unmatched to any gene: 6. Germline loops: CDR1 ENHRY, CDR2 SYGVKD. CDR3 DNA: TGTGCCATCAGTGCTCGACAGCGGGGGGACCAAGAGACCCAGTACTTC. Protein sequence: CAISARQRGDQETQYF.

The chain is built from TRBV6-2 or TRBV6-3 and TRBJ1-1; no clear D. V lost 6 bases, J lost 0 bases, and 17 bases lay in between. CDR3 length: 16 residues. The V gene's germline CDR1 is MNHEY and CDR2 SVGEGT. As DNA, the CDR3 is TGTGCCAGCAGCCCCCGAGCGAATCGGTTGAACACTGAAGCTTTCTTT. Protein: CASSPRANRLNTEAFF.